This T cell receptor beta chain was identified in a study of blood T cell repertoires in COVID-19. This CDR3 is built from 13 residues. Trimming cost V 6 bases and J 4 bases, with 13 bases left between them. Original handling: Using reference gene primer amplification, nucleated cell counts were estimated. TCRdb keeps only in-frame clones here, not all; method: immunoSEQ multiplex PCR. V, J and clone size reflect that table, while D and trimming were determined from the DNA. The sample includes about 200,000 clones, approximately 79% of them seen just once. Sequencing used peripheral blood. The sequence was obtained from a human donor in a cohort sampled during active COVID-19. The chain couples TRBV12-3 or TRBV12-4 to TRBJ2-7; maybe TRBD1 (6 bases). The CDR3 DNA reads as TGTGCCAGCAGAACTCCGGACAGTTACGAGCAGTACTTC. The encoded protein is CASRTPDSYEQYF.